This T cell receptor (beta chain) was found in a study of molecular identifiers for immune sequencing clone quantification. Study details: Sequencing covered four of five parts into which replicate RNA from about 20,000 or 100,000 naive CD8 cells was split.

One entry per CDR3 protein results from TCRdb running MiXCR on the PCR reads. Among tens of thousands of distinct CDR3 sequences, 15% to 20% were seen once, and the ten largest hold roughly 1.5%. Study findings and constraints: More than 98% of effector molecules, versus under 1% of naive-cell molecules, belonged to clones above 20 RNA copies.

There are many counts of this clonotype. Its target is unknown. The CDR3 sequence is 13 residues long. J was trimmed by 4 bases and V by 7 bases; bases with no gene match: 5. Germline values: CDR1 MNHEY, CDR2 SMNVEV (reference sequence). The chain is built from TRBV27 and TRBJ2-3, with 7 bases that match TRBD1. The sequenced sample consisted of naive CD8+ T cells from blood, with Jurkat cell RNA spiked in. Subset here: FACS-sorted CD8+CD4-CCR7+CD45RA+ naive T cells. This sequence originates from a human donor in good health. Some libraries in this study had Jurkat cell RNA spiked in. The CDR3 region has the DNA TGTGCCAGCAACGTAGGGGGCTCAGATACGCAGTATTTT. Its protein product is CASNVGGSDTQYF.